This T cell receptor beta chain was sequenced for a study of T-cell reconstitution after alpha-beta-depleted transplantation in children. This clonotype has a count of ten or more. Unique molecular identifiers were incorporated when the TCRbeta library was constructed. TCRdb independently ran MiXCR on the PCR reads; one entry per CDR3 protein. In the table there are some 390,000 distinct CDR3 sequences, around 21% of which are singletons. The V and J ends lost 5 bases and 1 base, in that order; junction bases with no gene match: 4. Germline-derived CDR1 and CDR2 are SQVTM and ANQGSEA. The length of the CDR3 is 13 residues.

The clonotype was recovered from a human donor who donated a stem cell graft to a child with acute myeloid leukemia. The specimen was PBMCs from the stem cell graft donor, collected from the stem cell graft. The V gene is TRBV29-1, the J gene TRBJ2-5, with 7 positions matching TRBD2. As DNA, the CDR3 is TGCAGCGTTCCCACTAGCGCCCAAGAGACCCAGTACTTC. Translation gives CSVPTSAQETQYF.